This entry concerns a single T cell receptor beta chain. Assay: immunoSEQ multiplex PCR; the TCRdb copy retains only in-frame clones and omits some. In the table there are over 350,000 clones, more than 85% of which are singletons. J gave up 4 bases and V 2 bases, and 4 bases lay outside the gene matches. The germline CDR1 and CDR2 sequences are SGHAT and FQNNGV. The CDR3 sequence is 16 residues long. These data are taken from a study of blood T cell repertoires in COVID-19. Sequencing was carried out using peripheral blood. The clonotype was recovered from a woman aged 25 to 39 with acute or convalescent COVID-19. V is TRBV11-2 and J is TRBJ2-2, with 10 bases identical to TRBD2. CDR3 sequence (DNA): TGTGCCAGCAGCTTAAGCGGGGGGGTTTTCACCGGGGAGCTGTTTTTT. This translates into CASSLSGGVFTGELFF.